The present TCR beta chain was sequenced within a study of cytomegalovirus exposure and HLA in healthy donors. Broader study findings: About 150 TCR beta chains were listed as cytomegalovirus-associated. A cluster of highly shared sequence variants was likely a sequencing artifact. TCR beta V- and J-gene trimming, according to a later analysis, was linked to a missense DCLRE1C variant.

CDR1 is SGHAT, CDR2 FQNNGV, per germline. V was clipped by 1 base and J by 4 bases, with 12 bases between them. The CDR3 runs to 15 residues. PCR primers comprised 60 Vbeta and 13 Jbeta primers. Method: immunoSEQ multiplex PCR; TCRdb's copy keeps in-frame clones and lacks some. In the table there are about 140,000 clones, 60% to 85% of which are singletons. While unrecorded immune exposures were likely, the donors were nominally healthy when sampled. As to this clone: The antigen is not known.

The chain has TRBV11-2 and TRBJ2-3, with a possible D match to TRBD2 (6 bases). The sequencing input was PBMCs. The receptor was isolated from a man younger than 30 in good health and CMV-seronegative. CDR3 sequence reads: CASSLGLERADTQYF. The DNA for the CDR3 is TGTGCCAGCAGCTTAGGACTAGAAAGGGCAGATACGCAGTATTTT.